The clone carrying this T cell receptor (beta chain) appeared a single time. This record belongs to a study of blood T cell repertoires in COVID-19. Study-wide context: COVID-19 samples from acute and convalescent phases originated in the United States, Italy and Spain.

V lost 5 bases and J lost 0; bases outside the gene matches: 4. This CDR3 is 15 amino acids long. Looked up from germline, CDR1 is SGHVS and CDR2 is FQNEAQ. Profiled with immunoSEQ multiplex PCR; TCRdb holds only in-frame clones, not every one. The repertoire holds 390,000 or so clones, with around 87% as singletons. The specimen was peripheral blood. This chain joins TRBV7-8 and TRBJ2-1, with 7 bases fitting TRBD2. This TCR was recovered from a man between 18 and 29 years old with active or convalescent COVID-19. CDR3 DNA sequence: TGTGCCAGCAGCCCTACGGGGGGCTCCTACAATGAGCAGTTCTTC. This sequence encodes CASSPTGGSYNEQFF.